The 7 T cell receptor beta chains presented below share a single source sample, sequenced in a study of regulatory T cells in long-lasting Graves disease. Time point denoted: persistent/refractory GD, antithyroid drugs over 5 years with positive TRAb. Making the TCR library involved RNA that had been extracted from PBMCs. Construction of the TCR beta libraries employed iRepertoire HTBI primers in conjunction with Arm-PCR of CDR3 regions. TCRdb used MiXCR to reprocess the multiplex PCR reads, holding one entry per CDR3 protein. The data show a few hundred thousand distinct CDR3 sequences, around 24% seen once. Here the sequenced sample was peripheral blood mononuclear cells (PBMCs), taken when the disease was refractory, from a patient treated with antithyroid drugs. The source of these receptors is a female donor with Graves disease.

This clonotype was seen a handful of times. The chain joins TRBV7-2 to TRBJ2-7; D may match TRBD1 or TRBD2 (5 bases each). The CDR3 spans 15 residues. From germline, CDR1 is SGHTA and CDR2 FQGNSA. The V gene lost 1 base and the J gene lost 5 bases, with 15 bases spanning the gap. CDR3 amino acids: CASSLVSAGTHEQYF. The CDR3 region has the DNA TGTGCCAGCAGCTTAGTTTCCGCAGGGACCCACGAGCAGTACTTC. Supplemented by reference TRBV7-2 and TRBJ2-7, the full variable domain reads GAGVSQSPSNKVTEKGKDVELRCDPISGHTALYWYRQSLGQGLEFLIYFQGNSAPDKSGLPSDRFSAERTGGSVSTLTIQRTQQEDSAVYLCASSLVSAGTHEQYFGPGTRLTVT.

This clonotype was observed a few times. The genes are TRBV27 and TRBJ1-1; 7 bases map to TRBD1. The CDR3 spans 17 residues. Looked up from germline, CDR1 is MNHEY and CDR2 is SMNVEV (reference sequence). V shed 5 bases and J 0 bases; nucleotides not matched to a gene: 12. CDR3 in DNA: TGTGCCAGCAGTCGGGGGACAGACGTCTCCCTGAACACTGAAGCTTTCTTT. Translating it yields CASSRGTDVSLNTEAFF.

J is TRBJ1-3 and V is TRBV5-1; 9 positions match TRBD1. The V and J ends lost 0 bases and 0 bases, in that order; junction bases with no gene match: 1. CDR3 length equals 16 residues. Germline V gene sequence: CDR1 SGHRS, CDR2 YFSETQ. CDR3: CASSLGQGVSGNTIYF. The CDR3 DNA sequence: TGCGCCAGCAGCTTGGGACAGGGGGTCTCTGGAAACACCATATATTTT.

Remarks on this clonotype: The final CDR3 position lacks the conserved phenylalanine or tryptophan, pointing to a likely read error. The chain is built from TRBV15 and TRBJ1-5; D ambiguous. The CDR3 has 14 residues. Germline CDR1 and CDR2: LNHNV and YYDKDF (reference sequence). Trimming removed 3 bases at V and 6 bases at J, with 12 bases between. This CDR3 reads CATSSVRVGQPQHL. Here the CDR3 DNA reads TGTGCCACCAGCAGTGTTAGGGTTGGTCAGCCCCAGCATCTT.

This clonotype was observed at least ten times. The V call is TRBV12-3 or TRBV12-4, the J call TRBJ2-7; D remains unclear. The CDR3 totals 14 residues. V was cut by 5 bases and J by 7 bases, with 18 bases left in between. The CDR3 nucleotides are TGTGCCAGCAGTCCCGGCGACCTGGCTGGGGAGCAGTACTTC. It codes for CASSPGDLAGEQYF.

The J gene is TRBJ2-5, the V gene TRBV7-3; 8 bases are shared with TRBD2. This CDR3 comprises 16 residues. After removal of 5 bases from V and 5 bases from J, the junction contained 13 bases not matched to a gene. In germline, CDR1 is SGHTA, CDR2 FQGTGA. For the CDR3, the DNA is TGTGCCAGCAGCCAAAGTGGTAGCGGGATGTCGGAGACCCAGTACTTC. Protein sequence: CASSQSGSGMSETQYF. Looking up the rest from reference TRBV7-3 and TRBJ2-5 gives the full variable domain: GAGVSQTPSNKVTEKGKYVELRCDPISGHTALYWYRQSLGQGPEFLIYFQGTGAADDSGLPNDRFFAVRPEGSVSTLKIQRTERGDSAVYLCASSQSGSGMSETQYFGPGTRLLVL.

This clonotype has ten or more counts. This chain uses TRBV15 with TRBJ1-2; D perhaps matches TRBD1 (5 bases). The germline V and J ends were trimmed by 3 bases and 7 bases, with 18 bases remaining between them. Germline-derived CDR1 and CDR2 are LNHNV and YYDKDF (reference sequence). CDR3 length: 15 residues. As DNA, the CDR3 is TGTGCCACCAGCAGTTCGGCCCAGGGATCCAGTGGCTACACCTTC. Amino acid sequence: CATSSSAQGSSGYTF.